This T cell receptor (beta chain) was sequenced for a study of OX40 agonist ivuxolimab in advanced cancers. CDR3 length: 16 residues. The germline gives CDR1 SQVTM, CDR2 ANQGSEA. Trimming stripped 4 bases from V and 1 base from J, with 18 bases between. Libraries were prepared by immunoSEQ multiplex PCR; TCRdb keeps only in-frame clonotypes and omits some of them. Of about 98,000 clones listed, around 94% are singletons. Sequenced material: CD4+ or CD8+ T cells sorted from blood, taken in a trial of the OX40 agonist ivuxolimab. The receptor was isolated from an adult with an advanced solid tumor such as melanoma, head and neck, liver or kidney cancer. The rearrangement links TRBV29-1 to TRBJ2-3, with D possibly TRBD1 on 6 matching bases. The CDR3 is CSVGGLQGHGTDTQYF. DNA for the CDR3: TGCAGCGTTGGGGGGCTACAGGGACATGGCACAGATACGCAGTATTTT.